Here is one T cell receptor (beta chain) with its context. Its antigen is not known. This sample was taken from a study of CD8+ T cells in alopecia areata. Study as a whole: The SALT score measured affected scalp surface percentage in treated patients.

Study-wide results and limits: When scalp samples are sequenced, resident alphabeta T cells of normal skin are also captured.

RNA was extracted and reverse transcribed into cDNA as the sequencing template. Profiling relied on immunoSEQ multiplex PCR, and the TCRdb table lists in-frame clones only, not all of them. The sample lists a few hundred thousand clones, under 40% occurring once. Germline CDR1 and CDR2: DFQATT and SNEGSKA (reference sequence). The CDR3 sequence is 11 residues long. The germline V and J ends were trimmed by 7 bases and 1 base, with 7 bases remaining between them. Treatment noted: oral pan-JAK inhibitor, 5-10 mg twice daily. Patients with alopecia areata provided lesional scalp punch biopsies as well as peripheral blood.

The sequenced sample was CD4+ T cells sorted from blood, obtained between weeks 30 and 35, from a patient treated with tofacitinib. The chain carries TRBV20-1 and TRBJ1-1; D is ambiguous. This TCR was sampled from a human donor with alopecia areata. In DNA form, the CDR3 reads TGCAGTGGTACCCCGAACACTGAAGCTTTCTTT. Encoded protein: CSGTPNTEAFF.